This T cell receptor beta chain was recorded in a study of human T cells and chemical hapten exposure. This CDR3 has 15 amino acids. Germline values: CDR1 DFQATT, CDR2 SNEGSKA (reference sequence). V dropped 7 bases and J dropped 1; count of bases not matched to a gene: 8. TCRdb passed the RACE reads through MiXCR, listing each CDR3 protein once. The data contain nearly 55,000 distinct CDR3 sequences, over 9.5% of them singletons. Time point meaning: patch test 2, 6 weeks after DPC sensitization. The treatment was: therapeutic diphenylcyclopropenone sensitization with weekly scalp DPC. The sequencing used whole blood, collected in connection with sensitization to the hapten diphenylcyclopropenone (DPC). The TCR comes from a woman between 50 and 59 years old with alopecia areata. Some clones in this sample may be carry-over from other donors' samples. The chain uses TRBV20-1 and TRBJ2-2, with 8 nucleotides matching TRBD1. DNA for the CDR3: TGCAGTGTCACAACACAGGGGGTGAACACCGGGGAGCTGTTTTTT. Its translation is CSVTTQGVNTGELFF.